This T cell receptor beta chain was recorded in a study of T cells in Graves' hyperthyroidism and ophthalmopathy. Study-level results: Researchers found most expanded thyroid clonotypes above 0.001 in blood as well.

The sample holds many counts of this clonotype. No antigen is known for it. From RNA transcripts, TCR beta CDR3 regions were amplified. A set of HTBI primers served as the primers for a first-round RT-PCR of the TCR CDR3. TCRdb independently ran MiXCR on the multiplex PCR reads; one entry per CDR3 protein. The sample holds around 240,000 distinct CDR3 sequences, about 15% seen once. Using over 8.5 ml of fresh peripheral blood, PBMCs were prepared. V was trimmed by 8 bases and J by 5 bases, leaving 14 bases between them. Germline V gene data show CDR1 as SGDLS and CDR2 as YYNGEE. CDR3 length: 13 amino acids.

The sequencing sample was made of blood. This receptor was taken from a woman younger than 30 with Graves' ophthalmopathy. The V and J genes are TRBV9 and TRBJ2-1; either TRBD1 or TRBD2 may fit D (6 bases each). The CDR3 DNA reads as TGTGCCAGTAGGGGGGCCGGTAACAATGAGCAGTTCTTC. This translates into CASRGAGNNEQFF.